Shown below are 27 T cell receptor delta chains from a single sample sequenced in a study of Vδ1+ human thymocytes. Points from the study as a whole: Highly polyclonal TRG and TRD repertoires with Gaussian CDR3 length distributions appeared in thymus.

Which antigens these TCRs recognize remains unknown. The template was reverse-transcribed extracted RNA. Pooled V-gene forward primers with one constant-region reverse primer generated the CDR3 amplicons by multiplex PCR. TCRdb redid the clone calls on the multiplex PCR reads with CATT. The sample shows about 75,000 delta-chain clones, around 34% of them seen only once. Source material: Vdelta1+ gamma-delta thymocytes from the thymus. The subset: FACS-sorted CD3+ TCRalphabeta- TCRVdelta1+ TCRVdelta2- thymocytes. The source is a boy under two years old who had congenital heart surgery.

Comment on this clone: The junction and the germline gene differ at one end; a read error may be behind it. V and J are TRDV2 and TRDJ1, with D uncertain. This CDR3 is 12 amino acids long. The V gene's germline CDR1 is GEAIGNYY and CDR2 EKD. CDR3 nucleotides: TGTGCCTGTGCCATGTACACCGCTAAACTCATCTTT. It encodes CACAMYTAKLIF.

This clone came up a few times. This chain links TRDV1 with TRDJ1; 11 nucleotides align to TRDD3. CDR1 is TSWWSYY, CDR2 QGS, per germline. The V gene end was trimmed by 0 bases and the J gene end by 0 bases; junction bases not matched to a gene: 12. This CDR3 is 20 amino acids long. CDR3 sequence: CALGELWGIRGPGHTDKLIF. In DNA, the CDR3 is TGTGCTCTTGGGGAACTGTGGGGGATACGAGGCCCGGGTCACACCGATAAACTCATCTTT.

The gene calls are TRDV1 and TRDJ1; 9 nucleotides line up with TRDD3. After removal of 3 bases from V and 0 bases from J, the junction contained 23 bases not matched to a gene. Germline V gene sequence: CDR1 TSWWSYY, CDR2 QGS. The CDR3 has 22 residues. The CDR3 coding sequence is TGTGCTCTTGGGGATGGGAGAAGGCCTTCCAAGTACTGGGGGACGTACACCGATAAACTCATCTTT. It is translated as CALGDGRRPSKYWGTYTDKLIF.

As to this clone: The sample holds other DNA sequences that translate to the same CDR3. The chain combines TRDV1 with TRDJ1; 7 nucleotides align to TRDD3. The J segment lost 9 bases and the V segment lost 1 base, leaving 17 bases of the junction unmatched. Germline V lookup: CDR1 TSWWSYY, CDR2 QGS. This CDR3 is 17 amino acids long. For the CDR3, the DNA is TGTGCTCTTGGGGAACGCGACGTTGGATACGCTGATAGGGAACTCATCTTT. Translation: CALGERDVGYADRELIF.

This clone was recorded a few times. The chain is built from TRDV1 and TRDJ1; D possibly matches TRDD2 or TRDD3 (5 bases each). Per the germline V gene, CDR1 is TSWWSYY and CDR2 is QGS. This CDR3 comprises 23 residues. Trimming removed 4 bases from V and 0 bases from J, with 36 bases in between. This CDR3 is CALGARGYHPLSMHPFDTDKLIF. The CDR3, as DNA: TGTGCTCTTGGGGCCAGAGGATATCATCCTCTCTCGATGCACCCCTTCGACACCGATAAACTCATCTTT.

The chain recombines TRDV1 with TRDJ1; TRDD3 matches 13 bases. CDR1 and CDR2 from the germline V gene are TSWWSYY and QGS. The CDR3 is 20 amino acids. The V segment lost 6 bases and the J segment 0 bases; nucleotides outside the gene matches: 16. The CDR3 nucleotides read TGTGCTCTTGGTAGTCCTTCGGGACTGGGGGATACGTTCTACACCGATAAACTCATCTTT. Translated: CALGSPSGLGDTFYTDKLIF.

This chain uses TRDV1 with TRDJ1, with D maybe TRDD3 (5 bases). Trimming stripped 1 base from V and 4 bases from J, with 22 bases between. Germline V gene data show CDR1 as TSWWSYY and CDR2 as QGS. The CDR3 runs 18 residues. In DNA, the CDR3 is TGTGCTCTTGGGGAACGGATCTCGTGGCCGGCTCTGGGCGATAAACTCATCTTT. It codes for CALGERISWPALGDKLIF.

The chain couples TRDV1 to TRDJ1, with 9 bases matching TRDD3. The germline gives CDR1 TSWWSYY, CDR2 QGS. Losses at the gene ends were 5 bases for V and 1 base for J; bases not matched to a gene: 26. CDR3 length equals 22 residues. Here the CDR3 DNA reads TGTGCTCTTGGGCCGAAGTACCCTCTGGGGGATCGAGGCGGTTGTCGCACCGATAAACTCATCTTT. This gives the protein CALGPKYPLGDRGGCRTDKLIF.

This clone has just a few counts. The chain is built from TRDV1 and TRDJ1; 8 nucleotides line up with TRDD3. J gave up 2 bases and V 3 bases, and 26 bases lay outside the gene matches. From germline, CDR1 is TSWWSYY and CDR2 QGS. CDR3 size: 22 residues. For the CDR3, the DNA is TGTGCTCTTGGGGACACATCACAGCCTTCGCCGCAGGGGGATAATTTTACCGATAAACTCATCTTT. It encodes CALGDTSQPSPQGDNFTDKLIF.

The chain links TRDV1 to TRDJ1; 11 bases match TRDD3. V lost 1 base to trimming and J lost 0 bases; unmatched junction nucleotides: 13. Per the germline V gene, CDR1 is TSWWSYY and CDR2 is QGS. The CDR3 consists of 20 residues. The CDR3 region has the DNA TGTGCTCTTGGGGAACGATTCCCGGCTGGGGGATACACGTACACCGATAAACTCATCTTT. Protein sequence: CALGERFPAGGYTYTDKLIF.

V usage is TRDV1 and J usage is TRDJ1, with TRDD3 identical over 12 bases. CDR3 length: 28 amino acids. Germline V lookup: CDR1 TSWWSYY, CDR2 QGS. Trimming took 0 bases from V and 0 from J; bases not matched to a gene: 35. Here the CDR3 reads CALGELGTCPGWIRRAGGYAGYTDKLIF. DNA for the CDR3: TGTGCTCTTGGGGAACTAGGGACTTGCCCGGGGTGGATTCGTCGAGCTGGGGGATACGCAGGGTACACCGATAAACTCATCTTT.

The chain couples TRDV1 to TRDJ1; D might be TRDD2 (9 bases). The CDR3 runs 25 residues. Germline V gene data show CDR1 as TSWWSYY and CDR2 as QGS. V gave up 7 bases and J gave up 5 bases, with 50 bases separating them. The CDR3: CALELNPLHVPPAFLLRGDIDKLIF. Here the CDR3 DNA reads TGTGCTCTTGAGCTAAATCCCCTCCACGTCCCCCCGGCCTTCCTACTTCGGGGGGATATTGATAAACTCATCTTT.

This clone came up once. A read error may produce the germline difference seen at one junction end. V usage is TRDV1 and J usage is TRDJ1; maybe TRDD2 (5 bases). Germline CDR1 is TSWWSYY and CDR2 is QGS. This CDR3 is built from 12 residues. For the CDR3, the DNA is TGTGCTCTGGGAAGATTCCTCGATAAACCCATCTTT. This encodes CALGRFLDKPIF.

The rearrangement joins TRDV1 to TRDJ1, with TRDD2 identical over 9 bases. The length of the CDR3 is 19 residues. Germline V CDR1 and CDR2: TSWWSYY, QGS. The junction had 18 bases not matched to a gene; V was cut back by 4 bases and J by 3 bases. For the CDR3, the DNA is TGTGCTCTTGGGGTGCCTTCCTACTGCCGCCCTGAGTGGGCCGATAAACTCATCTTT. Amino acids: CALGVPSYCRPEWADKLIF.

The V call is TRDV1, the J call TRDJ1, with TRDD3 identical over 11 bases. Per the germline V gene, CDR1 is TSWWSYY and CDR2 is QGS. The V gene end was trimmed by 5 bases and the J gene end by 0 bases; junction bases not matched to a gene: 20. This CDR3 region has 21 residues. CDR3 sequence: CALGKHPVGGGYAGYTDKLIF. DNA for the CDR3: TGTGCTCTTGGGAAACACCCCGTAGGTGGGGGATACGCGGGGTACACCGATAAACTCATCTTT.

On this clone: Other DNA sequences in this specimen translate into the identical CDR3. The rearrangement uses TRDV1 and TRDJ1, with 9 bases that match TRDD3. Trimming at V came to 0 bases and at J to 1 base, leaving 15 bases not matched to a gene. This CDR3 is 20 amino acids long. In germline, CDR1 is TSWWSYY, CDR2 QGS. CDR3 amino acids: CALGELSAPGGYCGTDKLIF. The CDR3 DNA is TGTGCTCTTGGGGAACTCTCCGCCCCAGGGGGATACTGTGGCACCGATAAACTCATCTTT.

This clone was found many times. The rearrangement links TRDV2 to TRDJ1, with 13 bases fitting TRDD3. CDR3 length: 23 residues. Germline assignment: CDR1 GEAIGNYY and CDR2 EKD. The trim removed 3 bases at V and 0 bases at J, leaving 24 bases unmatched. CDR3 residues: CACDFTFLRDVLGDTPYTDKLIF. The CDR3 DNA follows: TGTGCCTGTGACTTTACCTTCCTACGGGACGTACTGGGGGATACGCCTTACACCGATAAACTCATCTTT.

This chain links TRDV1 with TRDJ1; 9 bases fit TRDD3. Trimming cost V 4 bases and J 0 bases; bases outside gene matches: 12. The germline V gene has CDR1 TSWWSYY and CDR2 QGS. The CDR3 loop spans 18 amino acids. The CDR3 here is CALGGNSTGGPNTDKLIF. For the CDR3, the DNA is TGTGCTCTTGGGGGCAATTCCACTGGGGGACCAAACACCGATAAACTCATCTTT.

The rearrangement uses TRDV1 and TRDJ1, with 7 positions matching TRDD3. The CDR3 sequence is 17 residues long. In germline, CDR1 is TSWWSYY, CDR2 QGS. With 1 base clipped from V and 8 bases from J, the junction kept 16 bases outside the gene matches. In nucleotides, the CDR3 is TGTGCTCTTGGGGAACCCCCCGGGGGGCTGGGGGCCGCGAAACTCATCTTT. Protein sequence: CALGEPPGGLGAAKLIF.

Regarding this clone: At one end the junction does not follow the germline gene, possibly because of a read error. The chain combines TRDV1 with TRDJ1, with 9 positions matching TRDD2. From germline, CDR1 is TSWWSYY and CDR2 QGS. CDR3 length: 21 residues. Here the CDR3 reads CALGDNGLPTFLGATRGKFIF. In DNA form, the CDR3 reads TGTGCTCTTGGGGACAACGGCCTTCCTACATTCCTGGGGGCTACCCGGGGTAAATTCATCTTT.

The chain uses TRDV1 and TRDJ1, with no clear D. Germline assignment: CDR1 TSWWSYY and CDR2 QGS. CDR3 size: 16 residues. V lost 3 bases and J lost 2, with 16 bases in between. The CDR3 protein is CALGDKRDSGTDKLIF. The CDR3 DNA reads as TGTGCTCTTGGGGACAAACGGGACTCGGGGACCGATAAACTCATCTTT.

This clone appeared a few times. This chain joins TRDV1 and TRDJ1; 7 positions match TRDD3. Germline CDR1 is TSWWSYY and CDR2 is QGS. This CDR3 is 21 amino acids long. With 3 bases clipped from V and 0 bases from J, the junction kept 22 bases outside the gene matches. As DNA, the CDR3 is TGTGCTCTTGGGGAGTCCCCTCTTCCACAACAAGGAGGGGGATACACCGATAAACTCATCTTT. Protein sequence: CALGESPLPQQGGGYTDKLIF.

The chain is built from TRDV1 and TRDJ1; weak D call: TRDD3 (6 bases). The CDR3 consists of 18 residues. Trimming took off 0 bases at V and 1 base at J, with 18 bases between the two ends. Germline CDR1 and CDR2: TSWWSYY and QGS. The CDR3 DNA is TGTGCTCTTGGGGAACTGTACCCCTTCGGGGATCTCACCGATAAACTCATCTTT. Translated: CALGELYPFGDLTDKLIF.

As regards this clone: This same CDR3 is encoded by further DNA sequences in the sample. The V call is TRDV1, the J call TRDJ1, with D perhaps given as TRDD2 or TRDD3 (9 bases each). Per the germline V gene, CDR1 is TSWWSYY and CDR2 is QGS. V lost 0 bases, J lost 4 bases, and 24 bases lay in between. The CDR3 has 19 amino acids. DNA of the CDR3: TGTGCTCTTGGGGAACTAGGGCCTTCCTACTGGGGGAGCAACGATAAACTCATCTTT. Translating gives CALGELGPSYWGSNDKLIF.

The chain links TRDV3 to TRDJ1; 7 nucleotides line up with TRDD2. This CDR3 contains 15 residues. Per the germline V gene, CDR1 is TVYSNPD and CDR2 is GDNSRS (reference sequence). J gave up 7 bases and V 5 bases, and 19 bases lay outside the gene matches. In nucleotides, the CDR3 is TGTGCCCAAACCTTCCTTCTTTCCGTTGAAGGTAAACTCATCTTT. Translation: CAQTFLLSVEGKLIF.

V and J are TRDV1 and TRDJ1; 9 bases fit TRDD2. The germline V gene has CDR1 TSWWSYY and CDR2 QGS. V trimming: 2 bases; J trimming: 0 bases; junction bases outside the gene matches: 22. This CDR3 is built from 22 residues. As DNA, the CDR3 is TGTGCTCTTGGGGAAACGGCCTTCCTACTGAGTGTGGGGGACCTGTACACCGATAAACTCATCTTT. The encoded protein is CALGETAFLLSVGDLYTDKLIF.

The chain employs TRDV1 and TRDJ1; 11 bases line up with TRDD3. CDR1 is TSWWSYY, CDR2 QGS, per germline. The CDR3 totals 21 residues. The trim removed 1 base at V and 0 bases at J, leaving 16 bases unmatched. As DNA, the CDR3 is TGTGCTCTTGGGGAACACCCTCGTCTGGGGGATACTGGGGGGTACACCGATAAACTCATCTTT. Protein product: CALGEHPRLGDTGGYTDKLIF.